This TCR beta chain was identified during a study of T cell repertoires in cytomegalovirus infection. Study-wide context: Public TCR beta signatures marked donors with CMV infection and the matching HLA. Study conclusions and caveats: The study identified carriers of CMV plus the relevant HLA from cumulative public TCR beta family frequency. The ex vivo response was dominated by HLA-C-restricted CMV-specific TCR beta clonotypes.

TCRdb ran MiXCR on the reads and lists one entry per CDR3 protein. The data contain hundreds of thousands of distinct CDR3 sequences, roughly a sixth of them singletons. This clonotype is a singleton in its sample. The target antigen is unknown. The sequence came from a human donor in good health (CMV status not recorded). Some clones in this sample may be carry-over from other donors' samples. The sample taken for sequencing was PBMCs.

The CDR3, as DNA: TGTGCCAGCAGCTTCACACTGGGGGAGCTGTTTTTT. Amino acids: CASSFTLGELFF. The chain combines TRBV11-1 with TRBJ2-2; no firm D call. The V and J ends lost 3 bases and 8 bases respectively, with 7 bases between them. Germline CDR1 is SGHAT and CDR2 is FQDESV (reference sequence). CDR3 length: 12 amino acids.